This entry lists 25 T cell receptor beta chains sequenced from one sample in a study of T cell responses to AZD1222 COVID-19 vaccine (dated by TCRdb to the early 2020s). The sample's time point, from its label and the paper: about 28 days (+/-7) after the second vaccine dose. The treatment or condition label corresponds to: meningococcal conjugate vaccine given as trial control. Receptors were amplified or captured by the immunoSEQ multiplex PCR assay. Imported from immuneACCESS, the table was reduced by TCRdb to in-frame sequences with V and J called. These copies leave out some clones; in studies compared against another copy, an unresolved V gene accounts for under half, and the cause of the remainder is not known. The table for this sample lists 200,000 to 250,000 clones; 94% of them were counted only once. The ten top clones hold about 1.5% of the sample. The material sequenced was peripheral blood, taken 28 days after the second dose of the MenACWY control vaccine. The receptors shown here come from an adult who received the MenACWY meningococcal vaccine as a control.

The chain carries TRBV12-3 or TRBV12-4 and TRBJ1-2; no definite D call. V was clipped by 6 bases and J by 2 bases, with 10 bases between them. The CDR3 length is 13 residues. The CDR3 DNA reads as TGTGCCAGCAGATACCAGTCGAACTATGGCTACACCTTC. Translated: CASRYQSNYGYTF.

This sequence joins TRBV6-5 and TRBJ2-7; 8 bases match TRBD2. CDR3 length: 15 residues. Germline CDR1 reads MNHEY; CDR2 reads SVGAGI. V shed 6 bases, J shed 5 bases, and the junction held 12 bases outside the gene matches. The CDR3 loop is CASSRTSSLVDEQYF. DNA for the CDR3: TGTGCCAGCAGCCGGACTAGCTCCCTGGTGGACGAGCAGTACTTC.

The rearrangement links TRBV29-1 to TRBJ2-7, with D possibly matching TRBD2 (6 bases). This CDR3 comprises 11 residues. The V end was cut by 4 bases, the J end by 3 bases, with 7 bases between. CDR1 SQVTM and CDR2 ANQGSEA come from the germline V gene. CDR3 sequence reads: CSVVGGYEQYF. The DNA for the CDR3 is TGCAGCGTTGTGGGGGGCTACGAGCAGTACTTC.

The chain uses TRBV30 and TRBJ1-1; no reliable D call. This CDR3 spans 13 amino acids. Germline V gives CDR1 GTSNPN, CDR2 SVGIG (reference sequence). V lost 2 bases and J 1 base, leaving 8 bases between the germline ends. CDR3 DNA: TGTGCCTGGAGTTCACGGAGGAACACTGAAGCTTTCTTT. Protein product: CAWSSRRNTEAFF.

J is TRBJ2-7 and V is TRBV7-7, with no clear D. The germline V and J ends were trimmed by 3 bases and 2 bases, with 20 bases remaining between them. CDR1 SSHAT and CDR2 FNYEAQ come from the germline V gene (reference sequence). CDR3 length: 17 amino acids. CDR3 loop: CASSFELKGHRAYEQYF. As DNA, the CDR3 is TGTGCCAGCAGCTTCGAGCTGAAAGGGCATAGGGCCTACGAGCAGTACTTC.

In nucleotides, the CDR3 is TGCGCCAGCAGCCGACACGGTGAGCAGTTCTTC. It specifies CASSRHGEQFF. The V gene is TRBV5-1, the J gene TRBJ2-1; D gene uncertain. Germline values: CDR1 SGHRS, CDR2 YFSETQ. The CDR3 consists of 11 residues. Trimming took 4 bases from V and 9 from J, leaving 8 bases between them.

The chain joins TRBV4-3 to TRBJ2-4, with TRBD1 matching 9 bases. The CDR3 runs 17 residues. Looked up from germline, CDR1 is LGHNA and CDR2 is YSLEER. J gave up 1 base and V 2 bases, and 6 bases lay outside the gene matches. The CDR3 DNA is TGCGCCAGCAGCCAACATAGGGACAGGGAGGCCAAAAACATTCAGTACTTC. Translating gives CASSQHRDREAKNIQYF.

This clone was seen a single time. The gene calls are TRBV10-3 and TRBJ1-1; TRBD1 agrees at 7 bases. Losses at the gene ends were 11 bases for V and 1 base for J; bases not matched to a gene: 16. Germline CDR1 and CDR2: ENHRY and SYGVKD. This CDR3 spans 16 amino acids. CDR3 nucleotides: TGTGCCGCCCGCGGGGAGGGGGCCATAGGGAACACTGAAGCTTTCTTT. Protein: CAARGEGAIGNTEAFF.

The chain combines TRBV6-5 with TRBJ1-1, with unresolved D. This CDR3 has 11 amino acids. V gave up 6 bases and J gave up 6 bases, with 8 bases separating them. Germline CDR1 and CDR2: MNHEY and SVGAGI. CDR3 nucleotides: TGTGCCAGCAGGTCATGGCCTGAAGCTTTCTTT. Protein product: CASRSWPEAFF.

The V call is TRBV14, the J call TRBJ1-2, with D perhaps matching TRBD1 (6 bases). Per germline, CDR1 SGHDN and CDR2 FVKESK. CDR3 length: 16 amino acids. The V and J ends lost 1 base and 0 bases respectively, with 12 bases between them. Here the CDR3 DNA reads TGTGCCAGCAGCCAAGTTGTGACAGGATCTAACTATGGCTACACCTTC. This codes for CASSQVVTGSNYGYTF. Filled out from reference TRBV14 and TRBJ1-2, the complete variable domain reads EAGVTQFPSHSVIEKGQTVTLRCDPISGHDNLYWYRRVMGKEIKFLLHFVKESKQDESGMPNNRFLAERTGGTYSTLKVQPAELEDSGVYFCASSQVVTGSNYGYTFGSGTRLTVV.

The rearrangement links TRBV30 to TRBJ1-6; tentative D call: TRBD1 (5 bases). The CDR3 runs 13 residues. CDR1 and CDR2 from the germline V gene are GTSNPN and SVGIG (reference sequence). Between the trimmed V and J ends, which lost 5 bases and 7 bases, there was a span of 12 bases. CDR3 sequence reads: CAWSDSLNSPLHF. CDR3 DNA sequence: TGTGCCTGGTCAGACAGTCTGAATTCACCCCTCCACTTT.

J is TRBJ1-1 and V is TRBV7-9; the D is unclear. Deletions cut 4 bases from V and 4 bases from J, with 13 bases between. From germline, CDR1 is SEHNR and CDR2 FQNEAQ (reference sequence). CDR3 size: 14 residues. CDR3 amino acids: CASSSGERGTEAFF. The CDR3 DNA follows: TGTGCCAGCAGCTCCGGCGAACGGGGCACTGAAGCTTTCTTT.

The chain has TRBV28 and TRBJ2-1; 9 bases are a match to TRBD1. This CDR3 is built from 14 residues. Germline CDR1 and CDR2: MDHEN and SYDVKM. Trimming took 7 bases from V and 7 from J; bases not matched to a gene: 8. The CDR3 loop is CASTGQGVVNEQFF. The CDR3 region has the DNA TGTGCCAGCACGGGACAGGGTGTAGTAAATGAGCAGTTCTTC.

The V gene is TRBV5-4, the J gene TRBJ2-1; 7 nucleotides align to TRBD2. The germline gives CDR1 SGHNT, CDR2 YYREEE (reference sequence). The CDR3 runs to 13 residues. With V trimmed by 4 bases and J by 7 bases, 5 bases remained unmatched. CDR3 nucleotides: TGTGCCAGCAGCAGGACGGGAGGTAATGAGCAGTTCTTC. The encoded protein is CASSRTGGNEQFF.

The V and J genes are TRBV27 and TRBJ1-2; D gene ambiguous. The CDR3 length is 18 residues. V lost 6 bases and J 1 base, leaving 24 bases between the germline ends. Per the germline V gene, CDR1 is MNHEY and CDR2 is SMNVEV (reference sequence). The CDR3 sequence is CASSFRGPFPSVNYGYTF. The CDR3 DNA reads TGTGCCAGCAGCTTCCGCGGTCCATTTCCCTCCGTTAACTATGGCTACACCTTC.

This clone was recorded only once. This chain connects TRBV5-4 to TRBJ1-1, with 8 bases identical to TRBD1. Per germline, CDR1 SGHNT and CDR2 YYREEE (reference sequence). This CDR3 has 17 residues. V dropped 2 bases and J dropped 0; count of bases not matched to a gene: 9. The CDR3: CASSLPGQGPMNTEAFF. The CDR3 coding sequence is TGTGCCAGCAGCTTACCCGGACAGGGACCCATGAACACTGAAGCTTTCTTT. Combining the CDR3 with reference TRBV5-4 and TRBJ1-1 gives the whole variable domain ETGVTQSPTHLIKTRGQQVTLRCSSQSGHNTVSWYQQALGQGPQFIFQYYREEENGRGNFPPRFSGLQFPNYSSELNVNALELDDSALYLCASSLPGQGPMNTEAFFGQGTRLTVV.

The chain has TRBV19 and TRBJ2-7; 9 nucleotides align to TRBD1. V shed 5 bases and J 1 base; nucleotides not matched to a gene: 6. CDR1 is LNHDA, CDR2 SQIVND, per germline (reference sequence). CDR3 length: 15 residues. CDR3 nucleotides: TGTGCCAGTAGTCCAGCCGGGACAGGGTCCTACGAGCAGTACTTC. This translates into CASSPAGTGSYEQYF.

The chain uses TRBV2 and TRBJ2-7; no firm D call. This CDR3 comprises 15 residues. V was pared by 3 bases and J by 3 bases, with 15 bases between. CDR1 and CDR2 from the germline V gene are SNHLY and FYNNEI. In nucleotides, the CDR3 is TGTGCCAGCAGTGACTCCACCGGCATTCTCTACGAGCAGTACTTC. This encodes CASSDSTGILYEQYF.

The rearrangement uses TRBV19 and TRBJ1-4, with D possibly matching TRBD1 (5 bases). There are 17 residues in the CDR3. The V gene lost 5 bases and the J gene lost 2 bases, with 18 bases spanning the gap. Per the germline V gene, CDR1 is LNHDA and CDR2 is SQIVND (reference sequence). CDR3 sequence (DNA): TGTGCCAGTAGTCCACCGGGACCCCTGGCCACTAATGAAAAACTGTTTTTT. Protein product: CASSPPGPLATNEKLFF.

The CDR3 coding sequence is TGTGCCAGCAGGCCAGTCGGGAGAGGAAGCAATCAGCCCCAGCATTTT. It codes for CASRPVGRGSNQPQHF. The gene calls are TRBV7-3 and TRBJ1-5; D is unresolved. The CDR3 is made up of 16 amino acids. Looked up from germline, CDR1 is SGHTA and CDR2 is FQGTGA. Trimming shortened V by 6 bases and J by 1 base, and 16 bases separated the two germline ends.

The V and J genes are TRBV3-1 (or the pseudogene TRBV3-2) and TRBJ2-1, with D hard to call. The ends were cut back, 0 bases at V and 15 bases at J, with 12 bases in the middle. The CDR3 loop spans 12 amino acids. The germline CDR1 and CDR2 sequences are LGHDT and YNNKEL (reference sequence). CDR3 nucleotides: TGTGCCAGCAGCCAAGAGGGTTTTATGCCGTTCTTC. Amino acid sequence: CASSQEGFMPFF.

V usage is TRBV28 and J usage is TRBJ1-5; D remains ambiguous. Germline assignment: CDR1 MDHEN and CDR2 SYDVKM. This CDR3 region has 12 residues. Trimming left V 5 bases short and J 3 bases short, with 5 bases between. In DNA, the CDR3 is TGTGCCAGCAGTCCACCCAATCAGCCCCAGCATTTT. It translates to CASSPPNQPQHF.

The chain links TRBV19 to TRBJ2-1, with 10 bases aligning to TRBD2. Germline CDR1 LNHDA, CDR2 SQIVND (reference sequence). This CDR3 region has 14 residues. V lost 7 bases to trimming and J lost 0 bases; unmatched junction nucleotides: 0. The CDR3 nucleotides are TGTGCCAGTACTAGCGGGAGCTCCTACAATGAGCAGTTCTTC. Amino acids: CASTSGSSYNEQFF.

This clone was recorded only once. The chain couples TRBV7-8 to TRBJ2-5; D unclear. V lost 6 bases, J lost 5 bases, and 22 bases lay in between. The CDR3 sequence is 16 residues long. Germline CDR1 is SGHVS and CDR2 is FQNEAQ. This CDR3 is CASSSRSTFGAETQYF. The CDR3 DNA is TGTGCCAGCAGTTCACGTTCCACTTTTGGTGCGGAGACCCAGTACTTC.

Comment on this clone: The same CDR3 can be traced to other DNA sequences in this sample. The genes are TRBV29-1 and TRBJ2-3; TRBD1 might be the D (5 bases). The germline V gene has CDR1 SQVTM and CDR2 ANQGSEA. The CDR3 length is 10 residues. Trimming removed 6 bases from V and 6 bases from J, with 7 bases in between. Here the CDR3 DNA reads TGCAGCGTCAGGGCTGATACGCAGTATTTT. Its protein is CSVRADTQYF.